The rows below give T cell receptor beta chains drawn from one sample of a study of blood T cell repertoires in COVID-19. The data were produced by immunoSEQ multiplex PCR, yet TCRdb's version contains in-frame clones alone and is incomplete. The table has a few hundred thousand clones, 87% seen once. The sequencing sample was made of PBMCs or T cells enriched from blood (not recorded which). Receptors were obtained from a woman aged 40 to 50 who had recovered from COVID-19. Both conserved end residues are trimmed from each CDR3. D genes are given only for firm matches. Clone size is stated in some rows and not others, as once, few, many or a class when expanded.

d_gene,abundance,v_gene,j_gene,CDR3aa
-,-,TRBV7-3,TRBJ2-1,ASSLPGTRGGTNSYNEQF
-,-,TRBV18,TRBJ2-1,ASSPTGGSYNEQF
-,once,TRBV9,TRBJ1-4,ASSSQGGEKLF
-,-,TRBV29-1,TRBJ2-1,SVETSSYNEQF
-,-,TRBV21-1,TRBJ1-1,ASSKRGTVPEAF
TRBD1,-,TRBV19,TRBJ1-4,ASIRRGTGYEKLF
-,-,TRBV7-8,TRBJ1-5,ASSSGRNQPQH
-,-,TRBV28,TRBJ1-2,ASSINYGYT
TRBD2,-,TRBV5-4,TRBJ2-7,ASSLGLAGSPYEQY
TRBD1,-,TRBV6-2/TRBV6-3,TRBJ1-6,ASSSGQGVSPLH
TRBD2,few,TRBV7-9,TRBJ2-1,ASSPLSSGGFYNEQF
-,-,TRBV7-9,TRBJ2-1,ASSPGGTHNEQF
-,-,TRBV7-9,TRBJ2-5,ASSPLGEVETQY
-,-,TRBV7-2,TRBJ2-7,ASSTPGYEQY
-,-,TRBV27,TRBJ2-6,ASSSESGANVLT
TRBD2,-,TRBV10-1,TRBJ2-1,ASNPSGYHYNEQF
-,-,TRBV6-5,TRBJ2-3,ASSSGGRSGQY
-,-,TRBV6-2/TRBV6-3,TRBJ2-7,ASSLRATYEQY
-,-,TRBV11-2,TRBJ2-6,ASSHRRTGPTGANVLT
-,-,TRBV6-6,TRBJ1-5,ASSLQGYQPQH
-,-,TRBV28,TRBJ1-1,AAQGQMNTEAF